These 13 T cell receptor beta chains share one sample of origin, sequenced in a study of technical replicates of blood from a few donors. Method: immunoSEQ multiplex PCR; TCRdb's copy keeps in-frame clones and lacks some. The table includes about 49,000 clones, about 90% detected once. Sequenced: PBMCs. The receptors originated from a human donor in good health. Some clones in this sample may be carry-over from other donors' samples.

CDR3 DNA: TGTGCCAGTAGCCATCTAGCGGGGGTCCAAGAGACCCAGTACTTC. Its translation: CASSHLAGVQETQYF. The V and J genes are TRBV19 and TRBJ2-5; 10 bases align to TRBD2. This CDR3 spans 15 amino acids. Germline CDR1 LNHDA, CDR2 SQIVND (reference sequence). After removal of 6 bases from V and 1 base from J, the junction contained 5 bases not matched to a gene.

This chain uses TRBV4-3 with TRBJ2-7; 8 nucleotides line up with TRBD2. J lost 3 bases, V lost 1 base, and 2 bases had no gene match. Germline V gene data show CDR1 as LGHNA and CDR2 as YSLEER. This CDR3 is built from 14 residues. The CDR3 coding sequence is TGCGCCAGCAGCCAAGGAGCGGGAGACTACGAGCAGTACTTC. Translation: CASSQGAGDYEQYF.

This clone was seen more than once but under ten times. In nucleotides, the CDR3 is TGCGCCAGCAGCTTATACGGACAGGGTCTTGATGGCTACACCTTC. It encodes CASSLYGQGLDGYTF. The rearrangement uses TRBV5-1 and TRBJ1-2; 8 positions agree with TRBD1. The CDR3 consists of 15 residues. J gave up 6 bases and V 2 bases, and 9 bases lay outside the gene matches. Germline-derived CDR1 and CDR2 are SGHRS and YFSETQ.

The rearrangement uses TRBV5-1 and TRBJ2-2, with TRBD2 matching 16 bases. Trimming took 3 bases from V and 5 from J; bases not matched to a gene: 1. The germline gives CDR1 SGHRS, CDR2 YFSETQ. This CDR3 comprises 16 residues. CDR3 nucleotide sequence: TGCGCCAGCAGCTCGGGACTAGCGGGAGGGACCGGGGAGCTGTTTTTT. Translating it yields CASSSGLAGGTGELFF. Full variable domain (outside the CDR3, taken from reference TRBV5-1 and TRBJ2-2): KAGVTQTPRYLIKTRGQQVTLSCSPISGHRSVSWYQQTPGQGLQFLFEYFSETQRNKGNFPGRFSGRQFSNSRSEMNVSTLELGDSALYLCASSSGLAGGTGELFFGEGSRLTVL.

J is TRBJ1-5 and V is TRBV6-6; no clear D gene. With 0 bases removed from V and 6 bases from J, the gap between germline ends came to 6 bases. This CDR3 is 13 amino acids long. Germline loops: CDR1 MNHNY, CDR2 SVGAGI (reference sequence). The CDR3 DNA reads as TGTGCCAGCAGTTACTCGGAGCTTCAGCCCCAGCATTTT. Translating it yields CASSYSELQPQHF.

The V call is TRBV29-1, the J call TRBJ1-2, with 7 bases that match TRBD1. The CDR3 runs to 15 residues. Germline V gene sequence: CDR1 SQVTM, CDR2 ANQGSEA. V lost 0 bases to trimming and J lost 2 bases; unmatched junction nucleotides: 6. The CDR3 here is CSVEERTGDNYGYTF. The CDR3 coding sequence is TGCAGCGTTGAAGAGAGGACAGGAGACAACTATGGCTACACCTTC.

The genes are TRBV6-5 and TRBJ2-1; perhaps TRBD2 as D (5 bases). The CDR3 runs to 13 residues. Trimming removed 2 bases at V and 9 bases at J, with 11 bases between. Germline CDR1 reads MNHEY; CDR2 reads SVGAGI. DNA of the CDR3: TGTGCCAGCAGTTACCGGGGTCATGGTGAGCAGTTCTTC. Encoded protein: CASSYRGHGEQFF.

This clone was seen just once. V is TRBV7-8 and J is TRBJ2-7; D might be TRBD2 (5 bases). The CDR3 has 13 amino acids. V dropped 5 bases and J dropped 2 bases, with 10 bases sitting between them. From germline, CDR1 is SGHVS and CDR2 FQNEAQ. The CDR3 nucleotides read TGTGCCAGCAGCCGTAACGGGGCCTACGAGCAGTACTTC. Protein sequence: CASSRNGAYEQYF.

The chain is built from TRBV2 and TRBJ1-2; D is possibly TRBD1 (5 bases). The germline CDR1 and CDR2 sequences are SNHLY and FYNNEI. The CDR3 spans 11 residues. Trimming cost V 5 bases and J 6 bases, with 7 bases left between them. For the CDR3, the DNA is TGTGCCAGCAGTTTCAGGGATGGCTACACCTTC. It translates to CASSFRDGYTF.

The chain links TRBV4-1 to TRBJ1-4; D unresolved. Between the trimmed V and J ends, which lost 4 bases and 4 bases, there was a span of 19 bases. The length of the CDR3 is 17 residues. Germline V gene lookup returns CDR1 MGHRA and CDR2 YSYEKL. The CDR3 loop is CASSPRWLLALNEKLFF. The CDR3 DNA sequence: TGCGCCAGCAGCCCTAGGTGGTTGTTGGCCCTTAATGAAAAACTGTTTTTT.

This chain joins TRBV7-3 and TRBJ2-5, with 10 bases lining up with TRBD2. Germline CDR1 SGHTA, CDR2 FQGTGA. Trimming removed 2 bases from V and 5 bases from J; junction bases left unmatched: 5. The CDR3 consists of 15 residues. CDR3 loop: CASSLGTSDAETQYF. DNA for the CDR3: TGTGCCAGCAGCTTAGGGACTAGCGATGCGGAGACCCAGTACTTC.

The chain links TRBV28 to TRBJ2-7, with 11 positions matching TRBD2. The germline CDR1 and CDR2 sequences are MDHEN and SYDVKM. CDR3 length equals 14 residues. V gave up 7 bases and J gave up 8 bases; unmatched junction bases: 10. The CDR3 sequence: CASTTTSGVWKQYF. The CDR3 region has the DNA TGTGCCAGCACCACGACTAGCGGGGTGTGGAAGCAGTACTTC.

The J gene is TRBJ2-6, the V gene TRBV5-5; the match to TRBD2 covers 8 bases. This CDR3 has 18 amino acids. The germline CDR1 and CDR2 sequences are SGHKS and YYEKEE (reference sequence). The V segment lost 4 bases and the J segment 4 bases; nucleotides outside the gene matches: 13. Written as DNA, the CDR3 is TGTGCCAGCAGCCCGGGGGGGGGCGCAGCACAAGGGGCCAACGTCCTGACTTTC. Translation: CASSPGGGAAQGANVLTF.